This TCR beta chain emerged from a study of T cells after yellow fever vaccination. Turning to the study itself: Any fraction with a low cell number was prepared using SMART-Seq v4 Ultra Low Input. Study-wide findings and caveats: Most clones from primary vaccination were detected again post-booster (about 95% CD4, 88% CD8). Researchers noted that a small share of clonotypes showed up in both CD4 and CD8 compartments.

Conversion of TCR transcripts into cDNA relied on 5'RACE template switching, which added a universal primer site and UMIs. Using its own MiXCR run on the 5' RACE reads, TCRdb lists one record per CDR3 protein. The table has 150,000 to 200,000 distinct CDR3 sequences, approximately 6.2% seen once. This clonotype was seen at least ten times. Its matching antigen is unknown. CDR3 length equals 17 residues. Trimming removed 0 bases from V and 2 bases from J; junction bases left unmatched: 4. The germline gives CDR1 SGHRS, CDR2 YFSETQ. This clonotype originated in a man aged 18 to 29 who received the YFV17D yellow fever vaccine. The rearrangement uses TRBV5-1 and TRBJ2-6; 8 bases line up with TRBD1. Here the sequenced sample was CD4+ T cells sorted from PBMCs, taken on the day of the first yellow fever vaccination. CDR3 coding DNA: TGCGCCAGCAGCTTGGCCCCGGGACAGGCTGGGGCCAACGTCCTGACTTTC. It translates to CASSLAPGQAGANVLTF.